This is a list of T cell receptor beta chains from one sample in a study of OX40 agonist ivuxolimab in advanced cancers. Libraries were prepared by immunoSEQ multiplex PCR; TCRdb keeps only in-frame clonotypes and omits some of them. The sample includes approximately 68,000 clones, approximately 90% of them seen just once. Specimen: CD4+ or CD8+ T cells sorted from blood, collected in a trial of the OX40 agonist ivuxolimab. The receptor source for this set is an adult with an advanced solid tumor such as melanoma, head and neck, liver or kidney cancer. Both conserved end residues are part of each CDR3. Not every row has a clone size; where given, it reads once, few, many or a size class.

v_gene	abundance	CDR3aa
TRBV5-8	-	CASSHYRLADFTDTQYF
TRBV11-3	-	CASSPGAQGQPQHF
TRBV5-1	-	CASSLGQGGDTQYF
TRBV6-6	-	CASSYGWNSEAFF
TRBV30	-	CAWSRTGKGYEQYF
TRBV2	-	CASELAGVPTFF
TRBV14	-	CASSQVGKLSYEQYF
TRBV5-4	few	CASSLLPVDEQYF
TRBV5-4	-	CASSFKGAKNIQYF
TRBV15	-	CATSDRVANQPQHF
TRBV5-1	-	CASSQTSGSSTDTQYF
TRBV7-9	-	CASRSSRQVGRLYF
TRBV5-1	-	CASSLDRGNTQYF
TRBV19	-	CASTPTPGWAPGELFF
TRBV11-2	-	CASSLNSQETQYF
TRBV27	-	CASSRGNEQYF
TRBV5-1	-	CASSSGQGRAEEQYF
TRBV19	-	CASSTRGGTGTQYF
TRBV7-9	-	CASSLSGELFF
TRBV5-6	-	CASSYGGGGRDSPLHF
TRBV10-3	-	CAISPQGLAGENEQFF
TRBV6-4	-	CASSDRGGRDTQYF
TRBV30	once	CAWSGSSGYSYNEQFF
TRBV7-9	-	CASALPAGGYEQYF
TRBV5-8	-	CASSLADRGPETQYF
TRBV2	-	CASRETSYGGAYEQYF
TRBV2	-	CASSPGGLQGPYGYTF
TRBV5-1	once	CASSLEQGYAYEQYF
TRBV5-4	once	CASSIRDRGWTEAFF
TRBV15	-	CATSSPLSNQPQHF
TRBV7-9	-	CASSLAGTVGNTEAFF
TRBV10-1	-	CASSESTGMSGNTIYF
TRBV19	once	CASSITGENQPQHF